The clone carrying this T cell receptor beta chain has more than one count but fewer than ten. MiXCR, run by TCRdb on the 5' RACE reads, gives a single entry per CDR3 protein. The data show under 35,000 distinct CDR3 sequences, under 7.5% seen once. The data derive from a study of early T cells in non-severe SARS-CoV-2 infection. In germline, CDR1 is SGHNT, CDR2 YENEEA. The CDR3 contains 15 residues. Trimming took 5 bases from V and 9 from J; bases not matched to a gene: 9. This clonotype was obtained from an adult who was a healthcare worker with PCR-confirmed SARS-CoV-2 infection or an uninfected control (not recorded which). The V call is TRBV11-3, the J call TRBJ2-1, with TRBD2 identical over 11 bases. Source material: whole blood. CDR3 protein: CASSPGLAEGGEQFF. For the CDR3, the DNA is TGTGCCAGCAGCCCGGGACTAGCGGAGGGGGGTGAGCAGTTCTTC.